This T cell receptor (beta chain) was sequenced during a study of T cell changes during pregnancy in multiple sclerosis. V gave up 4 bases and J gave up 4 bases; unmatched junction bases: 5. CDR1 and CDR2 from the germline V gene are MNHEY and SVGAGI. This CDR3 is built from 16 residues. Assay used: immunoSEQ multiplex PCR; TCRdb lists only in-frame clones, some missing. The sample lists tens of thousands of clones; approximately 91% were seen once. This sequence originates from a female donor with multiple sclerosis, enrolled in a pregnancy study. The material sequenced was CD4+ T cells from peripheral blood mononuclear cells, taken in the second trimester of pregnancy. J is TRBJ2-1 and V is TRBV6-5; 12 nucleotides line up with TRBD2. The CDR3 bases are TGTGCCAGCAGTTCCACCGGGACTAGCGGGTACAATGAGCAGTTCTTC. It translates to CASSSTGTSGYNEQFF.